These 25 T cell receptor beta chains originate from one sample sequenced in a study of breast tumors, draining lymph nodes, adjacent tissues. MiXCR was run by TCRdb on the multiplex PCR reads, yielding one entry per CDR3 protein. The sample has tens of thousands of distinct CDR3 sequences, under 50% seen once. The specimen sequenced was breast tumor tissue. The receptor set was obtained from a female donor with breast cancer. Some clones in this sample may be carry-over from other donors' samples.

Remarks on this clonotype: The limits of the CDR3 on the DNA are not certain, so only TCRdb's listed CDR3 is given. The chain uses TRBV5-6 and TRBJ2-5; the table's D call, TRBD1, has no DNA check behind it. The CDR3 sequence runs 21 residues, both termini included. Per germline, CDR1 SGHDT and CDR2 YYEEEE. The CDR3 here is CASSFYICSAPGTGRPETQYF.

This clonotype appeared many times. The CDR3 region has the DNA TGTGCCAGCAGCTTAGGTGGGCAGGGGGCAAGCTACGAGCAGTACTTC. This translates into CASSLGGQGASYEQYF. The chain combines TRBV11-2 with TRBJ2-7, with 8 bases identical to TRBD1. Germline V gene sequence: CDR1 SGHAT, CDR2 FQNNGV. J gave up 3 bases and V 1 base, and 8 bases lay outside the gene matches. The CDR3 consists of 16 residues.

There are many counts of this clonotype. The V gene is TRBV12-3 or TRBV12-4, the J gene TRBJ2-7; no clear D gene. The CDR3 has 12 residues. The ends were cut back, 6 bases at V and 4 bases at J, with 10 bases in the middle. CDR3: CASSPNGYEQYF. The CDR3 DNA sequence: TGTGCCAGCAGCCCCAACGGGTACGAGCAGTACTTC.

This clonotype was detected many times. CDR3 DNA sequence: TGCGCCAGCAGCGTATCGTTTCGACTAGCGGGCGAGCAGTTCTTC. Its protein product is CASSVSFRLAGEQFF. V usage is TRBV4-3 and J usage is TRBJ2-1; 10 positions match TRBD2. The J segment lost 10 bases and the V segment lost 5 bases, leaving 11 bases of the junction unmatched. Germline loops: CDR1 LGHNA, CDR2 YSLEER. This CDR3 comprises 15 residues.

In regard to this clonotype: A single base separates this from a much larger clone, so it may be a read error. The chain links TRBV5-4 to TRBJ1-2, with a tentative D call TRBD1 (5 bases). The germline V gene has CDR1 SGHNT and CDR2 YYREEE (reference sequence). V lost 1 base to trimming and J lost 6 bases, with 13 bases between them. The CDR3 is 14 amino acids. CDR3 DNA sequence: TGTGCCAGCAGCTTGCCCAGGGTTTTCGATGGCTACACCTTC. Translation: CASSLPRVFDGYTF.

Of note for this clonotype: This may be a read error, as it is one base from a much larger clone. The chain links TRBV11-2 to TRBJ2-4; possible D gene TRBD2, 5 bases. Trimming cost V 5 bases and J 6 bases, with 17 bases left between them. Germline V gives CDR1 SGHAT, CDR2 FQNNGV. CDR3 size: 15 residues. The CDR3 bases are TGTGCCAGCAGCATGGATGGGGAGTCCGGAAACATTCAGTACTTC. Residues: CASSMDGESGNIQYF.

This clonotype has only one observation. The chain uses TRBV6-2 or TRBV6-3 and TRBJ2-7; TRBD2 matches at 7 bases. Germline-derived CDR1 and CDR2 are MNHEY and SVGEGT. Germline trimming cut 5 bases from V and 2 bases from J; bases unmatched to any gene: 12. The CDR3 runs to 16 residues. The CDR3 region is CASSLLGLADAYEQYF. The DNA of the CDR3 is TGTGCCAGCAGTCTCCTTGGGCTAGCGGACGCCTACGAGCAGTACTTC.

This clonotype was found many times. The rearrangement links TRBV9 to TRBJ1-5; 7 nucleotides match TRBD1. From germline, CDR1 is SGDLS and CDR2 YYNGEE. The CDR3 covers 14 residues. V shed 3 bases, J shed 8 bases, and the junction held 8 bases outside the gene matches. Here the CDR3 reads CASSEETGLKPQHF. The CDR3 coding sequence is TGTGCCAGCAGCGAGGAGACAGGGCTGAAGCCCCAGCATTTT.

This clonotype was counted at least ten times. The chain combines TRBV29-1 with TRBJ2-5, with D possibly matching TRBD2 (6 bases). The CDR3 is 11 residues long. The V end lost 7 bases, the J end lost 4 bases, and 10 bases lay between the germline ends. The V gene's germline CDR1 is SQVTM and CDR2 ANQGSEA. The CDR3 nucleotides are TGCAGCGGCCGGAGGGGAGAGACCCAGTACTTC. This sequence encodes CSGRRGETQYF.

About this clonotype: One end of the junction fails to match germline, which may point to a read error. The chain recombines TRBV5-4 with TRBJ2-1, with TRBD2 matching over 7 bases. The CDR3 length is 16 residues. Germline values: CDR1 SGHNT, CDR2 YYREEE (reference sequence). This CDR3 reads CASSLGTTFPYNERFF. The DNA for the CDR3 is TGTGCCAGCAGCCTTGGGACTACTTTCCCTTACAATGAGCGGTTCTTC.

This clonotype was observed many times. The chain couples TRBV20-1 to TRBJ2-1, with 12 bases fitting TRBD2. The CDR3 is 16 amino acids. Unmatched junction bases numbered 15, after V lost 6 bases and J lost 9 bases. Germline V gene lookup returns CDR1 DFQATT and CDR2 SNEGSKA (reference sequence). CDR3: CSAPAILLAGGSEQFF. The DNA of the CDR3 is TGCAGTGCCCCGGCTATCTTACTAGCGGGAGGAAGTGAGCAGTTCTTC.

The rearrangement joins TRBV27 to TRBJ2-1, with 7 bases that match TRBD1. From germline, CDR1 is MNHEY and CDR2 SMNVEV (reference sequence). The junction had 2 bases not matched to a gene; V was cut back by 3 bases and J by 6 bases. The CDR3 consists of 13 residues. For the CDR3, the DNA is TGTGCCAGCAGTTTTACAGGGGCCAATGAGCAGTTCTTC. This sequence encodes CASSFTGANEQFF.

This clonotype was counted once. The CDR3 loop reads CSAIRKDARFETQYF. The CDR3 DNA sequence: TGCAGTGCCATCCGGAAGGACGCGAGGTTCGAGACCCAGTACTTC. V and J are TRBV20-1 and TRBJ2-5; D gene unclear. Germline CDR1 DFQATT, CDR2 SNEGSKA (reference sequence). The V and J ends lost 6 bases and 5 bases respectively, with 22 bases between them. The CDR3 runs to 15 residues.

The V call is TRBV9, the J call TRBJ1-6; 9 bases are shared with TRBD1. The CDR3 extends over 16 amino acids. Germline CDR1 and CDR2: SGDLS and YYNGEE. V gave up 3 bases and J gave up 13 bases; unmatched junction bases: 14. The CDR3 nucleotides read TGTGCCAGCAGCGAGTCGGGGACAGGGTTAGGGGGTCCCCTCCACTTT. Protein sequence: CASSESGTGLGGPLHF.

V gene TRBV25-1 combines with J gene TRBJ2-2; D possibly corresponds to TRBD1 (5 bases). Germline lookup yields CDR1 MGHDK and CDR2 SYGVNS. Deletions cut 7 bases from V and 4 bases from J, with 16 bases between. The CDR3 runs to 15 residues. The CDR3 sequence: CASTRSQGFTGELFF. Here the CDR3 DNA reads TGTGCCAGCACCCGGTCCCAGGGCTTCACCGGGGAGCTGTTTTTT.

This clonotype was seen a few times. A much larger clone lies a single base off, so this may be a read error. V gene TRBV9 combines with J gene TRBJ2-7; D is possibly TRBD2 (5 bases). The CDR3 has 14 amino acids. Germline lookup yields CDR1 SGDLS and CDR2 YYNGEE. CDR3 bases: TGTGCCAGCAGCGTAGATATGCGAGACTACGAGCAGTCCTTC. Amino acids: CASSVDMRDYEQSF. The whole variable domain, remainder taken from reference TRBV9 and TRBJ2-7, is DSGVTQTPKHLITATGQRVTLRCSPRSGDLSVYWYQQSLDQGLQFLIQYYNGEERAKGNILERFSAQQFPDLHSELNLSSLELGDSALYFCASSVDMRDYEQSFGPGTRLTVT.

With regard to this clonotype: This likely comes from a read error, as the CDR3 has no conserved phenylalanine or tryptophan at its end. V gene TRBV20-1 combines with J gene TRBJ2-1; 11 bases are a match to TRBD2. Germline CDR1 is DFQATT and CDR2 is SNEGSKA (reference sequence). The CDR3 spans 18 residues. The V and J ends lost 3 bases and 8 bases, in that order; junction bases with no gene match: 18. The CDR3: CSARDGGTSGRFWDEQFL. In DNA, the CDR3 is TGCAGTGCTAGGGATGGAGGAACTAGCGGGAGATTTTGGGATGAGCAGTTCCTC.

The CDR3 coding sequence is TGTGCCAGCAGCCAGGGGACATCGGGTCAGCCCCAGCATTTT. Encoded protein: CASSQGTSGQPQHF. The chain has TRBV14 and TRBJ1-5, with a possible D match to TRBD1 (6 bases). Trimming took off 3 bases at V and 6 bases at J, with 12 bases between the two ends. This CDR3 has 14 amino acids. CDR1 and CDR2 from the germline V gene are SGHDN and FVKESK.

There are many counts of this clonotype. Given a much more abundant clone one base away, this may be a read error. V and J are TRBV20-1 and TRBJ2-5, with 7 bases that match TRBD1. There are 14 residues in the CDR3. Germline V gene sequence: CDR1 DFQATT, CDR2 SNEGSKA (reference sequence). As DNA, the CDR3 is TGCAGTGCAATACAGGGGATGGTCCAAGCGACCCAGTACTTC. This gives the protein CSAIQGMVQATQYF.

The table lists this clonotype with a few counts. The chain carries TRBV2 and TRBJ2-5; a possible D gene is TRBD2 (5 bases). Trimming removed 8 bases from V and 4 bases from J, with 14 bases in between. Germline CDR1 is SNHLY and CDR2 is FYNNEI. This CDR3 spans 13 amino acids. The CDR3 coding sequence is TGTGCCAGCTCCGGGGAGTTAGGAGAGACCCAGTACTTC. This codes for CASSGELGETQYF. The variable domain in full, with the rest retrieved from reference TRBV2 and TRBJ2-5, is EPEVTQTPSHQVTQMGQEVILRCVPISNHLYFYWYRQILGQKVEFLVSFYNNEISEKSEIFDDQFSVERPDGSNFTLKIRSTKLEDSAMYFCASSGELGETQYFGPGTRLLVL.

This clonotype showed up many times. The CDR3 region has the DNA TGTGCCATCAGCGGGGGTCAGAACACTGAAGCTTTCTTT. The encoded protein is CAISGGQNTEAFF. J is TRBJ1-1 and V is TRBV10-3; D is possibly TRBD1 (5 bases). Trimming took 6 bases from V and 1 from J, leaving 9 bases between them. CDR3 length: 13 amino acids. Germline lookup yields CDR1 ENHRY and CDR2 SYGVKD.

This chain links TRBV30 with TRBJ1-1; D is possibly TRBD1 (6 bases). Germline V gene lookup returns CDR1 GTSNPN and CDR2 SVGIG (reference sequence). This CDR3 is built from 12 residues. V lost 6 bases and J 5 bases, leaving 13 bases between the germline ends. DNA for the CDR3: TGTGCCTGCACACCTCAGGGGACTGAAGCTTTCTTT. Protein: CACTPQGTEAFF.

This clonotype has ten or more counts. The rearrangement links TRBV7-2 to TRBJ1-1; D uncertain. Germline CDR1 SGHTA, CDR2 FQGNSA. The CDR3 sequence is 13 residues long. CDR3 sequence reads: CGSSLGPGTEAFF. The CDR3 DNA is TGTGGAAGCAGCTTAGGACCCGGCACTGAAGCTTTCTTT.

This sequence joins TRBV5-6 and TRBJ1-5, with D possibly TRBD1 on 6 matching bases. CDR3 length equals 13 residues. The V and J ends lost 4 bases and 5 bases respectively, with 10 bases between them. CDR1 is SGHDT, CDR2 YYEEEE, per germline. CDR3 sequence (DNA): TGTGCCAGCAGCCAGGGGAGGGATCAGCCCCAGCATTTT. Residues: CASSQGRDQPQHF.

The CDR3 region is CASSEGREGGTQYF. CDR3 in DNA: TGTGCCAGCAGTGAAGGGAGGGAGGGCGGTACGCAGTATTTT. The chain carries TRBV25-1 and TRBJ2-3; the match to TRBD2 covers 7 bases. The ends lost 2 bases at V and 8 bases at J; junction bases unmatched: 7. The CDR3 is 14 amino acids. From germline, CDR1 is MGHDK and CDR2 SYGVNS. Using reference TRBV25-1 and TRBJ2-3 for the parts outside the CDR3, the full variable domain is EADIYQTPRYLVIGTGKKITLECSQTMGHDKMYWYQQDPGMELHLIHYSYGVNSTEKGDLSSESTVSRIRTEHFPLTLESARPSHTSQYLCASSEGREGGTQYFGPGTRLTVL.